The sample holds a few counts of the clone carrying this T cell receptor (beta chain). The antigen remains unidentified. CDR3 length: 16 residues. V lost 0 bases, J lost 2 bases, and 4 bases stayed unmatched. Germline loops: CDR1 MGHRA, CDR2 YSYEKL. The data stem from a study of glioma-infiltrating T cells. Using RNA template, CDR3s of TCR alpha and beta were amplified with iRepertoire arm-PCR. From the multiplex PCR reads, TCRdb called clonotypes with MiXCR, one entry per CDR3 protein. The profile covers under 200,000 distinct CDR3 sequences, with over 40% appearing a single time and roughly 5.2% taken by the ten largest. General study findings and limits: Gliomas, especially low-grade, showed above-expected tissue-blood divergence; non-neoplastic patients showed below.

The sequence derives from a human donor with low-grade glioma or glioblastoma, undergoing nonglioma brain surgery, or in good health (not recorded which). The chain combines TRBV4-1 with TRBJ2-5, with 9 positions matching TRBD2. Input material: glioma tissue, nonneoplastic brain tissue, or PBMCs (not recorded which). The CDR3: CASSQDSAGGQETQYF. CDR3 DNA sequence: TGCGCCAGCAGCCAAGATTCAGCGGGAGGTCAAGAGACCCAGTACTTC.